The following is a T cell receptor (beta chain) sequence with its context. This sample stems from a study of OX40 agonist ivuxolimab in advanced cancers. The method was immunoSEQ multiplex PCR; TCRdb's version includes in-frame clones alone and lacks a portion of them. The table lists under 85,000 clones, around 94% of them singletons, with roughly 20% in the top ten. This CDR3 spans 15 amino acids. The V gene's germline CDR1 is MRHNA and CDR2 SNTAGT. V shed 3 bases, J shed 4 bases, and the junction held 4 bases outside the gene matches. The sample was CD4+ or CD8+ T cells sorted from blood, taken in a trial of the OX40 agonist ivuxolimab. The origin of this receptor is an adult with an advanced solid tumor such as melanoma, head and neck, liver or kidney cancer. The chain couples TRBV6-4 to TRBJ2-1, with 9 bases matching TRBD1. CDR3 nucleotides: TGTGCCAGCAGTGAGACAGGGGGTGGGTACAATGAGCAGTTCTTC. As protein: CASSETGGGYNEQFF.